The rows below give T cell receptor beta chains drawn from one sample of a study of blood T cell repertoires in COVID-19. The repertoire was sequenced with immunoSEQ multiplex PCR; TCRdb's copy has only in-frame clones and lacks some. This table holds approximately 260,000 clones, roughly four fifths found once. Input material: peripheral blood. These receptors came from a woman between 55 and 75 years old with active or convalescent COVID-19. CDR3s leave out the opening cysteine and the closing phenylalanine or tryptophan. Fields, in order: J gene, V gene, CDR3 protein.

j_gene: TRBJ2-7; v_gene: TRBV6-5; CDR3aa: ASRRGQGGYEQY
j_gene: TRBJ1-1; v_gene: TRBV3-1/TRBV3-2; CDR3aa: ASSQDRLSIGGARTEAF
j_gene: TRBJ2-1; v_gene: TRBV29-1; CDR3aa: SADGAGGISYNEQF
j_gene: TRBJ2-7; v_gene: TRBV6-6; CDR3aa: ASSYGRPGAPTIRAEQY
j_gene: TRBJ2-3; v_gene: TRBV5-6; CDR3aa: ASSLVAGGVYGTDTQY
j_gene: TRBJ1-2; v_gene: TRBV7-2; CDR3aa: ASSLGQGARYGYT
j_gene: TRBJ2-7; v_gene: TRBV5-1; CDR3aa: ASSPRTTSYEQY
j_gene: TRBJ1-4; v_gene: TRBV6-6; CDR3aa: ASRPPTGVNEKLF
j_gene: TRBJ2-7; v_gene: TRBV10-1; CDR3aa: ASSESLANEQY
j_gene: TRBJ1-1; v_gene: TRBV5-1; CDR3aa: ASYGGTANTEAF
j_gene: TRBJ1-5; v_gene: TRBV19; CDR3aa: ASSIQGASNQPQH
j_gene: TRBJ1-3; v_gene: TRBV10-1; CDR3aa: ASSESSGAGNTIY
j_gene: TRBJ2-3; v_gene: TRBV11-1; CDR3aa: ASSLDLAGGTDTQY
j_gene: TRBJ2-3; v_gene: TRBV2; CDR3aa: ASTRLLELYTQY
j_gene: TRBJ1-5; v_gene: TRBV7-9; CDR3aa: ASSLGEGMGNQPQH
j_gene: TRBJ2-5; v_gene: TRBV7-9; CDR3aa: ASSSSRGIPSGGAETQY
j_gene: TRBJ2-7; v_gene: TRBV7-2; CDR3aa: ASSSDTTSYEQY
j_gene: TRBJ2-3; v_gene: TRBV5-1; CDR3aa: ASSGAGQFTDTQY
j_gene: TRBJ2-7; v_gene: TRBV4-1; CDR3aa: ASSQGDSRYEQY
j_gene: TRBJ2-7; v_gene: TRBV7-6; CDR3aa: ASSLSDRGSGEQY
j_gene: TRBJ2-7; v_gene: TRBV6-5; CDR3aa: ASTPMIQGSYEQY
j_gene: TRBJ1-2; v_gene: TRBV12-3/TRBV12-4; CDR3aa: ASSSPSNYGYT
j_gene: TRBJ1-2; v_gene: TRBV6-4; CDR3aa: ASSPGLNYGYT
j_gene: TRBJ2-6; v_gene: TRBV7-3; CDR3aa: ASSPQRGAISGANVLT
j_gene: TRBJ2-5; v_gene: TRBV11-2; CDR3aa: ASSLDRETQY
j_gene: TRBJ1-5; v_gene: TRBV19; CDR3aa: ASSIGDSRNQPQH
j_gene: TRBJ1-2; v_gene: TRBV7-9; CDR3aa: ASSLDQGWVGGYT
j_gene: TRBJ2-3; v_gene: TRBV6-1; CDR3aa: ASSETILQGSHADTQY